This passage covers 25 T cell receptor beta chains from one sample sequenced in a study of T cells in women clearing cervical HPV infection. Assay: immunoSEQ multiplex PCR; the TCRdb copy retains only in-frame clones and omits some. Its table lists about 23,000 clones. Sequenced input: blood buffy coat. The source of these receptors is a woman between 18 and 70 years old with a cervical HPV16 infection that either progressed to CIN3+ or cleared (not recorded which).

Notes on this clone: From the germline J gene comes the end of the CDR3, since the read stops 3 residues before it. This chain uses TRBV13 with TRBJ2-3; 9 bases are a match to TRBD2. CDR3 size: 14 residues. The V and J ends lost 7 bases and 3 bases, in that order; junction bases with no gene match: 5. Per germline, CDR1 PRHDT and CDR2 FYEKMQ (reference sequence). The CDR3: CASMSGGSTDTQYF. The covered CDR3 bases are TGTGCCAGCATGAGCGGGGGGTCAACAGATACG.

Details on this clone: The missing CDR3 end, 3 residues past where the read stops, is filled in from the germline J gene. The chain joins TRBV28 to TRBJ1-1; D remains ambiguous. Trimming stripped 6 bases from V and 0 bases from J, with 8 bases between. The length of the CDR3 is 13 residues. Germline CDR1 reads MDHEN; CDR2 reads SYDVKM. The CDR3 DNA, read in part, is TGTGCCAGCAGGCCAGGCATGAACACTGAA. It encodes CASRPGMNTE. In full, the CDR3 reads CASRPGMNTEAFF.

For this clone: With the read ending 3 residues before the CDR3 end, the germline J gene is used to fill in that end. The gene calls are TRBV19 and TRBJ1-5; weak D call: TRBD1 (6 bases). Germline CDR1 reads LNHDA; CDR2 reads SQIVND (reference sequence). This CDR3 has 14 amino acids. V shed 7 bases and J shed 2 bases, with 12 bases lying between them. The CDR3 bases that were read are TGTGCCAGTATTCCGGGGGGCGGCAATCAGCCC. Amino acid sequence: CASIPGGGNQP. From start to end, the CDR3 is CASIPGGGNQPQHF.

Details on this clone: The read is 3 residues too short to cover the CDR3 end, so that end is filled in from the germline J gene. The rearrangement joins TRBV4-1 to TRBJ2-3; the D gene is possibly TRBD1 (5 bases). CDR1 and CDR2 from the germline V gene are MGHRA and YSYEKL. The CDR3 sequence is 14 residues long. CDR3 sequence: CASSQMTADPAQYF. The CDR3 DNA, read in part, is TGCGCCAGCAGCCAAATGACAGCAGATCCAGCG.

Comment on this clone: Read sequence stops 3 residues before the CDR3 end, and the germline J gene provides the missing end. The chain recombines TRBV19 with TRBJ1-2; no clear D gene. CDR1 LNHDA and CDR2 SQIVND come from the germline V gene (reference sequence). The CDR3 is 12 residues long. CDR3 bases read: TGTGCCAGTAGTAACACACCCATGGGC. Its protein is CASSNTPMG. The CDR3 as a whole reads CASSNTPMGYTF.

Its frequency marks this clone as medium-sized. Read coverage stops 3 residues before the CDR3 terminus; the germline J gene supplies the remainder. The same CDR3 also results from other DNA sequences found in this sample. This chain links TRBV18 with TRBJ1-2; D ambiguous. This CDR3 region has 14 residues. Per the germline V gene, CDR1 is KGHSH and CDR2 is LQKENI. The sequenced part of the CDR3 DNA is TGTGCCAGCTCACCACCCTCCAGTCCAGATACC. Its translation is CASSPPSSPDT. The whole CDR3 protein reads CASSPPSSPDTYTF. Using reference TRBV18 and TRBJ1-2 for the parts outside the CDR3, the full variable domain is NAGVMQNPRHLVRRRGQEARLRCSPMKGHSHVYWYRQLPEEGLKFMVYLQKENIIDESGMPKERFSAEFPKEGPSILRIQQVVRGDSAAYFCASSPPSSPDTYTFGSGTRLTVV.

Turning to this clone: The read falls 3 residues short of the CDR3 end, and the missing part is taken from the germline J gene. The V call is TRBV7-3, the J call TRBJ2-2; D is ambiguous. The V gene's germline CDR1 is SGHTA and CDR2 FQGTGA. The V and J ends lost 4 bases and 2 bases respectively, with 11 bases between them. The CDR3 spans 15 residues. CDR3 residues: CASSYSGLNTGELFF. Incomplete CDR3 DNA: TGTGCCAGCAGCTACTCAGGCCTCAACACCGGGGAG.

About this clone itself: From the germline J gene comes the end of the CDR3, since the read stops 3 residues before it. V usage is TRBV7-8 and J usage is TRBJ2-3; D uncertain. Germline lookup yields CDR1 SGHVS and CDR2 FQNEAQ. The CDR3 contains 15 residues. The sequenced CDR3 bases are TGTGCCAGCAGGAAGAGTGAATATAGCAATCAGCCG. Residues: CASRKSEYSNQP. The whole CDR3 region reads CASRKSEYSNQPQYF.

As regards this clone: At one boundary the junction diverges from the germline segment, which might be a read error. Read coverage stops 3 residues before the CDR3 terminus; the germline J gene supplies the remainder. Other DNA variants within this sample encode the same CDR3. V and J are TRBV29-1 and TRBJ1-3; tentatively, D is TRBD1 (5 bases). This CDR3 comprises 15 residues. Germline CDR1 and CDR2: SQVTM and ANQGSEA. This chain's CDR3 is CSVEGKGDYGNTIYF. The covered CDR3 bases are TGCAGCGTTGAAGGGAAAGGGGATTATGGAAACACA. Drawing the rest from reference TRBV29-1 and TRBJ1-3, the complete variable domain is SAVISQKPSRDICQRGTSLTIQCQVDSQVTMMFWYRQQPGQSLTLIATANQGSEATYESGFVIDKFPISRPNLTFSTLTVSNMSPEDSSIYLCSVEGKGDYGNTIYFGEGSWLTVV.

For this clone: The observed sequence ends 3 residues before the CDR3 terminus, with the missing tail filled in from the germline J gene. The rearrangement links TRBV29-1 to TRBJ2-2; D is perhaps TRBD2 (5 bases). This CDR3 contains 15 residues. Germline V CDR1 and CDR2: SQVTM, ANQGSEA. V gave up 7 bases and J gave up 2 bases, with 17 bases separating them. The CDR3 loop is CSALTRRSNTGELFF. CDR3 DNA (partial): TGCAGCGCCCTAACTAGGCGGAGTAACACCGGGGAG.

Concerning this clone: The read ends 3 residues before the CDR3 terminus; that terminus is restored from the germline J gene. J is TRBJ2-1 and V is TRBV14; 11 nucleotides align to TRBD2. V dropped 4 bases and J dropped 0; count of bases not matched to a gene: 11. CDR1 and CDR2 (germline): SGHDN, FVKESK. The CDR3 loop spans 19 amino acids. The sequenced CDR3 bases are TGTGCCAGCAGCCGCAAACTAGCGGGGGCTCCAAGCTCCTACAATGAG. Translated: CASSRKLAGAPSSYNE. The full CDR3 reads CASSRKLAGAPSSYNEQFF.

Turning to this clone: Coverage ceases 3 residues before the CDR3 finishes, and the germline J gene fills in the end. The same CDR3 arises from other DNA sequences in this sample as well. V and J are TRBV5-6 and TRBJ1-3; D gene uncertain. V lost 0 bases and J 4 bases, leaving 11 bases between the germline ends. Germline CDR1 reads SGHDT; CDR2 reads YYEEEE. The CDR3 runs to 15 residues. The CDR3 reads CASSLAPGLGNTIYF. Incomplete CDR3 DNA: TGTGCCAGCAGCTTGGCCCCGGGTTTAGGAAACACC.

Regarding this clone: The DNA ends 3 residues before the CDR3 does, and the rest of the CDR3 is filled in from the germline J gene. The chain joins TRBV10-1 to TRBJ2-7; 8 nucleotides align to TRBD1. In germline, CDR1 is WNHNN, CDR2 SYGVQD (reference sequence). The CDR3 covers 15 residues. V lost 3 bases and J lost 4; bases outside the gene matches: 8. The CDR3 spells CASSEKRTGRYEQYF. The part of the CDR3 DNA that was read is TGCGCCAGCAGTGAAAAAAGGACAGGGAGGTACGAG.

A remark on this clone: The CDR3 is cut off 3 residues early in the read; its end comes from the germline J gene. This rearrangement joins TRBV2 to TRBJ2-5; D uncertain. The V end lost 8 bases, the J end lost 2 bases, and 12 bases lay between the germline ends. The CDR3 is 13 residues long. Germline CDR1 and CDR2: SNHLY and FYNNEI. Incomplete CDR3 DNA: TGTGCCAGCGAAGGCAGGAGACAAGAGACC. Translated, it gives CASEGRRQET. The CDR3 in full is CASEGRRQETQYF. The whole variable domain, filled in from reference TRBV2 and TRBJ2-5, reads EPEVTQTPSHQVTQMGQEVILRCVPISNHLYFYWYRQILGQKVEFLVSFYNNEISEKSEIFDDQFSVERPDGSNFTLKIRSTKLEDSAMYFCASEGRRQETQYFGPGTRLLVL.

To note about this clone: An end of the junction differs from the germline gene, which may be a read error. The read ends 3 residues shy of where the CDR3 ends; the end is completed using the germline J gene. The chain recombines TRBV5-1 with TRBJ2-3, with 7 bases that match TRBD1. The germline gives CDR1 SGHRS, CDR2 YFSETQ. This CDR3 comprises 14 residues. The DNA read from the CDR3 is TGCGCCAGCAGTCAAGGACAGGTGACAGAGACG. It codes for CASSQGQVTET. The entire CDR3 protein is CASSQGQVTETQYF.

On this clone itself: The sequence runs out 3 residues before the end of the CDR3; the remainder is reconstructed from the germline J gene. This sequence joins TRBV4-1 and TRBJ1-6, with 7 positions matching TRBD1. Germline V lookup: CDR1 MGHRA, CDR2 YSYEKL. The CDR3 length is 15 residues. V shed 0 bases and J 10 bases; nucleotides not matched to a gene: 6. CDR3 sequence: CASSQDPQGRSPLHF. The part of the CDR3 DNA that was read is TGCGCCAGCAGCCAAGATCCACAGGGGCGCTCACCC.

Comment on this clone: The read comes to an end 3 residues before the CDR3 does, leaving the germline J gene to fill in the end. The V call is TRBV7-8, the J call TRBJ1-1, with a tentative D call TRBD1 (6 bases). Trimming left V 3 bases short and J 4 bases short, with 15 bases between. This CDR3 has 15 amino acids. Germline CDR1 reads SGHVS; CDR2 reads FQNEAQ. The sequenced CDR3 bases are TGTGCCAGCAGCTTCCTCGGGGGGGCCCTCACTGAA. The encoded protein is CASSFLGGALTE. The complete CDR3 sequence is CASSFLGGALTEAFF.

As for this clone: The read comes to an end 3 residues before the CDR3 does, leaving the germline J gene to fill in the end. The V and J genes are TRBV7-3 and TRBJ2-7, with a possible D match to TRBD2 (5 bases). Germline V gene lookup returns CDR1 SGHTA and CDR2 FQGTGA. The CDR3 sequence is 16 residues long. Trimming left V 3 bases short and J 3 bases short, with 18 bases between. The covered CDR3 bases are TGTGCCAGCAGCTTCTCCCCCAAGGACTTCCTCTACGAG. Encoded protein: CASSFSPKDFLYE. The CDR3 in full is CASSFSPKDFLYEQYF.

About this clone itself: At one end, the junction sequence differs from germline, possibly due to a read error. Read coverage stops 3 residues before the CDR3 terminus; the germline J gene supplies the remainder. J is TRBJ2-2 and V is TRBV7-7, with 9 nucleotides matching TRBD2. Germline V gene data show CDR1 as SSHAT and CDR2 as FNYEAQ (reference sequence). The CDR3 consists of 15 residues. CDR3 loop: CASSSTSGHTGELFF. Partial CDR3 DNA: TGTGCTAGCAGCTCGACTAGCGGCCACACCGGGGAG.

Details on this clone: The read stops 3 residues short of the end of the CDR3; the missing end is completed from the germline J gene. V and J are TRBV19 and TRBJ1-2; 7 nucleotides agree with TRBD1. The germline CDR1 and CDR2 sequences are LNHDA and SQIVND (reference sequence). Trimming took 2 bases from V and 7 from J; bases not matched to a gene: 7. This CDR3 has 14 residues. The CDR3 sequence is CASSIIQGQGGYTF. CDR3 DNA (partial): TGTGCCAGTAGTATAATACAGGGGCAGGGTGGC.

Comment on this clone: With the read ending 3 residues before the CDR3 end, the germline J gene is used to fill in that end. The rearrangement links TRBV10-3 to TRBJ2-3; D unresolved. The CDR3 consists of 11 residues. Germline V gene data show CDR1 as ENHRY and CDR2 as SYGVKD. Trimming left V 10 bases short and J 5 bases short, with 10 bases between. CDR3 protein: CASGVGDTQYF. CDR3 DNA (partial): TGTGCCAGCGGAGTCGGAGATACG.

To note about this clone: The observed sequence ends 3 residues before the CDR3 terminus, with the missing tail filled in from the germline J gene. The V gene is TRBV5-1, the J gene TRBJ2-4; 8 bases agree with TRBD2. Germline CDR1 reads SGHRS; CDR2 reads YFSETQ. The CDR3 is 15 amino acids. The CDR3 reads CASSPGGARGYGQYF. The sequenced CDR3 bases are TGCGCCAGCAGCCCGGGGGGGGCGCGGGGCTATGGT.

Regarding this clone: The read is 3 residues too short to cover the CDR3 end, so that end is filled in from the germline J gene. The chain recombines TRBV5-6 with TRBJ2-3; D might be TRBD1 (5 bases). The germline gives CDR1 SGHDT, CDR2 YYEEEE. This CDR3 contains 13 residues. The covered CDR3 bases are TGTGCCAGCAGCTCGACAGTTCAAGAGACG. Its translation is CASSSTVQET. In full, the CDR3 reads CASSSTVQETQYF. Full variable domain (rest looked up from reference TRBV5-6 and TRBJ2-3): DAGVTQSPTHLIKTRGQQVTLRCSPKSGHDTVSWYQQALGQGPQFIFQYYEEEERQRGNFPDRFSGHQFPNYSSELNVNALLLGDSALYLCASSSTVQETQYFGPGTRLTVL.

The CDR3 region is CASSRQGYTDTQYF. The sequenced CDR3 bases are TGTGCCAGCAGCCGACAGGGCTACACAGATACG. This rearrangement joins TRBV2 to TRBJ2-3, with 7 bases aligning to TRBD1. The CDR3 extends 3 residues past the end of the read, so its final part is completed from the germline J gene. Trimming removed 6 bases from V and 2 bases from J; junction bases left unmatched: 5. The CDR3 length is 14 residues. The germline gives CDR1 SNHLY, CDR2 FYNNEI.

A note on this clone: The read comes to an end 3 residues before the CDR3 does, leaving the germline J gene to fill in the end. The genes are TRBV7-6 and TRBJ2-5, with D unresolved. V lost 2 bases to trimming and J lost 5 bases, with 9 bases between them. CDR3 length: 13 amino acids. Germline CDR1 reads SGHVS; CDR2 reads FNYEAQ. The CDR3 DNA, read in part, is TGTGCCAGCAGCTTACTAGTTGTGGAGACC. This translates into CASSLLVVET. The full CDR3 protein is CASSLLVVETQYF.